This passage covers 4 T cell receptor beta chains from one sample sequenced in a study of blood T cell repertoires in COVID-19. This table comes from immunoSEQ multiplex PCR, and its TCRdb copy is limited to in-frame clones, with some not included. The table records more than 95,000 clones, about 88% of them present only once. The sequenced sample was peripheral blood. The source is a woman of 80 years or more with acute or convalescent COVID-19.

This clone was picked up one time. This chain uses TRBV18 with TRBJ2-1; the match to TRBD2 covers 7 bases. The CDR3 consists of 16 residues. CDR1 is KGHSH, CDR2 LQKENI, per germline. Trimming cost V 1 base and J 4 bases; bases outside gene matches: 7. The CDR3 DNA sequence: TGTGCCAGCTCACCACTAGCTAGCGGTACTTACAATGAGCAGTTCTTC. Its translation: CASSPLASGTYNEQFF.

V and J are TRBV24-1 and TRBJ1-5, with TRBD1 matching over 7 bases. Germline CDR1 and CDR2: KGHDR and SFDVKD. The trim removed 10 bases at V and 2 bases at J, leaving 4 bases unmatched. CDR3 length: 13 amino acids. The CDR3 loop is CATSQGGNQPQHF. The CDR3 nucleotides read TGTGCCACGTCCCAGGGGGGCAATCAGCCCCAGCATTTT.

The CDR3 region has the DNA TGTGCCAGCAGCGTAGAGTCGGGACAGGGATGGAACACCATATATTTT. This translates into CASSVESGQGWNTIYF. The chain combines TRBV9 with TRBJ1-3; 9 bases align to TRBD1. Trimming cost V 0 bases and J 7 bases; bases outside gene matches: 8. The CDR3 covers 16 residues. Germline CDR1 and CDR2: SGDLS and YYNGEE. The full variable domain, its missing parts supplied by reference TRBV9 and TRBJ1-3, is DSGVTQTPKHLITATGQRVTLRCSPRSGDLSVYWYQQSLDQGLQFLIQYYNGEERAKGNILERFSAQQFPDLHSELNLSSLELGDSALYFCASSVESGQGWNTIYFGEGSWLTVV.

The chain joins TRBV24-1 to TRBJ2-2; D is unclear. CDR1 and CDR2 from the germline V gene are KGHDR and SFDVKD. V dropped 7 bases and J dropped 4 bases, with 9 bases sitting between them. This CDR3 contains 13 residues. CDR3 residues: CATRSDTTGELFF. CDR3 DNA: TGTGCCACCAGGTCAGACACCACCGGGGAGCTGTTTTTT.